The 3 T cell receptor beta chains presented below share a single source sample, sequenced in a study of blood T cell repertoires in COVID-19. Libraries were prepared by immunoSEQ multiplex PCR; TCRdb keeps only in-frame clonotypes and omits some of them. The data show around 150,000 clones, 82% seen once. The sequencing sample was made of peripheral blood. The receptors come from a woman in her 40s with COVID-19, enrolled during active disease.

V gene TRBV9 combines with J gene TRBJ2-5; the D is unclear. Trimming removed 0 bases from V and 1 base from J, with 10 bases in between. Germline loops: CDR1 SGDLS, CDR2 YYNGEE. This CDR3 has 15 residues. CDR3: CASSVAFATQETQYF. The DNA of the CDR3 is TGTGCCAGCAGCGTAGCTTTCGCTACCCAAGAGACCCAGTACTTC.

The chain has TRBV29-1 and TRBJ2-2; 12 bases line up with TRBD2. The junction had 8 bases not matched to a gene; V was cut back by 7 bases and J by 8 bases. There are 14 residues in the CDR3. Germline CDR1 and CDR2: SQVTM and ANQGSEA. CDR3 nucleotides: TGCAGCGCAGGACTAGCGGGAACGATTGGGGAGCTGTTTTTT. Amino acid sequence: CSAGLAGTIGELFF.

CDR3 coding DNA: TGCGCCAGCAGCCAAGAAAGAGGGCCGGGAAACACCATATATTTT. It specifies CASSQERGPGNTIYF. This chain joins TRBV4-1 and TRBJ1-3; no clear D. The germline V gene encodes CDR1 MGHRA and CDR2 YSYEKL. The CDR3 runs 15 residues. Trimming cost V 0 bases and J 4 bases, with 10 bases left between them.